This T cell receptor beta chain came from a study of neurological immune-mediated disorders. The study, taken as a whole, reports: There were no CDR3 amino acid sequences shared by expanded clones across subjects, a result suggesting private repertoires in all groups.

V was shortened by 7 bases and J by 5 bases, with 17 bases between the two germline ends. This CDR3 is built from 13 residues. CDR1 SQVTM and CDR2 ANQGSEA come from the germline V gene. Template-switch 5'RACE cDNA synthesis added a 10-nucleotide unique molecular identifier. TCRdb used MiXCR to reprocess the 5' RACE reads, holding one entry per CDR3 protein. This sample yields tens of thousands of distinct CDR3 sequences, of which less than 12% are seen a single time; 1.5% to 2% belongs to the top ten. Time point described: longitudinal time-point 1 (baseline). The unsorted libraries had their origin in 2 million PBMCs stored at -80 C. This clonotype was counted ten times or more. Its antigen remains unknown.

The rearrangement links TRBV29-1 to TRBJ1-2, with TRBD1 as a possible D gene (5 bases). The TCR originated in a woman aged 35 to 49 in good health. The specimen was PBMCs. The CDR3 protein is CSGWDGGGYGYTF. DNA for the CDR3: TGCAGCGGTTGGGACGGAGGAGGGTATGGCTACACCTTC.